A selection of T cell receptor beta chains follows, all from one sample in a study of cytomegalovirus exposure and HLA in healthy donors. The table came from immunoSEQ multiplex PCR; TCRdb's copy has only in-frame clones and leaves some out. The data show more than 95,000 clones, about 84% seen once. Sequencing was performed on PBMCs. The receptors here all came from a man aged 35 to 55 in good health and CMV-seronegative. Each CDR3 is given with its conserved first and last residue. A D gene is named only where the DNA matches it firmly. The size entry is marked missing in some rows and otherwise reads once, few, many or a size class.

CDR3: CASNRSGGGGYGYTF; DNA: TGTGCCAGCAATCGTTCAGGGGGAGGTGGCTATGGCTACACCTTC; size: once; V: TRBV27; D: TRBD1; J: TRBJ1-2
CDR3: CASTLTSGGAYEQFF; DNA: TGTGCCAGCACCTTGACTAGCGGGGGGGCTTATGAGCAGTTCTTC; size: -; V: TRBV27; D: TRBD2; J: TRBJ2-1
CDR3: CATSRGDRDNQPQHF; DNA: TGTGCCACCAGCAGAGGGGACAGGGATAATCAGCCCCAGCATTTT; size: -; V: TRBV15; D: TRBD1; J: TRBJ1-5
CDR3: CASRRPQGTGELFF; DNA: TGTGCCAGCAGACGACCGCAGGGGACCGGGGAGCTGTTTTTT; size: few; V: TRBV2; D: -; J: TRBJ2-2
CDR3: CASSQVGGGLSYEQYF; DNA: TGCGCCAGCAGCCAAGTGGGCGGGGGTCTCTCCTACGAGCAGTACTTC; size: -; V: TRBV4-1; D: TRBD2; J: TRBJ2-7
CDR3: CASRGTHTEAFF; DNA: TGTGCCAGCAGGGGGACTCACACTGAAGCTTTCTTT; size: -; V: TRBV25-1; D: -; J: TRBJ1-1
CDR3: CASSRHVGGSGNTIYF; DNA: TGTGCCAGCAGCCGCCACGTCGGAGGCTCTGGAAACACCATATATTTT; size: -; V: TRBV28; D: -; J: TRBJ1-3
CDR3: CASSSAGGPGSGNTIYF; DNA: TGTGCCAGCAGCTCCGCGGGAGGGCCAGGCTCTGGAAACACCATATATTTT; size: -; V: TRBV7-2; D: -; J: TRBJ1-3
CDR3: CASSILLRPQENYGYTF; DNA: TGTGCCAGTAGTATTCTCTTGAGGCCACAGGAGAACTATGGCTACACCTTC; size: once; V: TRBV19; D: -; J: TRBJ1-2
CDR3: CAISGTWPYEQYF; DNA: TGTGCCATCAGTGGGACTTGGCCCTACGAGCAGTACTTC; size: -; V: TRBV10-3; D: -; J: TRBJ2-7
CDR3: CAWSRTGNGNQPQHF; DNA: TGTGCCTGGAGCAGGACAGGGAACGGCAATCAGCCCCAGCATTTT; size: -; V: TRBV30; D: TRBD1; J: TRBJ1-5
CDR3: CASSGGSTDTQYF; DNA: TGTGCCAGCAGCGGAGGCAGCACAGATACGCAGTATTTT; size: -; V: TRBV9; D: -; J: TRBJ2-3
CDR3: CASSSRWGGYNEQFF; DNA: TGTGCCAGCAGTTCCCGATGGGGGGGATACAATGAGCAGTTCTTC; size: -; V: TRBV27; D: TRBD2; J: TRBJ2-1
CDR3: CSVDRGRQSCNEQFF; DNA: TGCAGCGTTGACAGGGGGCGACAATCCTGCAATGAGCAGTTCTTC; size: once; V: TRBV29-1; D: TRBD1; J: TRBJ2-1
CDR3: CASSQERAGGPSDTQYF; DNA: TGCGCCAGCAGCCAAGAAAGAGCGGGGGGGCCATCAGATACGCAGTATTTT; size: medium-sized; V: TRBV4-3; D: TRBD2; J: TRBJ2-3
CDR3: CAGSGGSSSNQPQHF; DNA: TGTGCCGGCAGCGGAGGGTCCTCGAGCAATCAGCCCCAGCATTTT; size: -; V: TRBV9; D: -; J: TRBJ1-5
CDR3: CASSPDRDRRWGYTF; DNA: TGTGCCAGCAGTCCAGACCGGGACAGGCGGTGGGGCTACACCTTC; size: few; V: TRBV28; D: TRBD1; J: TRBJ1-2
CDR3: CASSLGLAGTTDTQYF; DNA: TGTGCCAGCAGCCTTGGACTAGCGGGGACCACAGATACGCAGTATTTT; size: -; V: TRBV7-3; D: TRBD2; J: TRBJ2-3
CDR3: CASSQRDRGDEQYF; DNA: TGTGCCAGCAGCCAACGGGACAGGGGGGACGAGCAGTACTTC; size: -; V: TRBV5-4; D: TRBD1; J: TRBJ2-7
CDR3: CASNAGTLIEAFF; DNA: TGTGCCAGCAATGCCGGGACTCTGATCGAAGCTTTCTTT; size: few; V: TRBV2; D: -; J: TRBJ1-1
CDR3: CASSLVQAGQETQYF; DNA: TGTGCCAGCAGCTTAGTTCAGGCAGGACAAGAGACCCAGTACTTC; size: few; V: TRBV7-9; D: -; J: TRBJ2-5
CDR3: CASSPPQGAANTGELFF; DNA: TGTGCCAGCTCACCACCGCAGGGGGCTGCGAACACCGGGGAGCTGTTTTTT; size: -; V: TRBV18; D: TRBD1; J: TRBJ2-2
CDR3: CSASSGTGREQYF; DNA: TGCAGCGCCTCCTCCGGGACAGGGCGGGAGCAGTACTTC; size: few; V: TRBV29-1; D: TRBD1; J: TRBJ2-7
CDR3: CSVVKGSKNTEAFF; DNA: TGCAGCGTTGTTAAGGGGTCGAAGAACACTGAAGCTTTCTTT; size: -; V: TRBV29-1; D: -; J: TRBJ1-1
CDR3: CASSQAEGISYGYTF; DNA: TGCGCCAGCAGCCAAGCGGAGGGGATCTCCTATGGCTACACCTTC; size: -; V: TRBV4-1; D: -; J: TRBJ1-2
CDR3: CASSSAGGKATGELFF; DNA: TGTGCCAGCAGTTCAGCGGGGGGGAAAGCGACCGGGGAGCTGTTTTTT; size: -; V: TRBV11-2; D: TRBD2; J: TRBJ2-2
CDR3: CASSDRGGSTEAFF; DNA: TGTGCCAGCAGTGACCGCGGGGGAAGCACTGAAGCTTTCTTT; size: -; V: TRBV25-1; D: -; J: TRBJ1-1
CDR3: CASSGSPVLSNTGELFF; DNA: TGTGCCAGCTCAGGGAGCCCTGTTCTTTCAAACACCGGGGAGCTGTTTTTT; size: -; V: TRBV18; D: -; J: TRBJ2-2
CDR3: CASRIGQFSINEQYF; DNA: TGTGCCAGCAGAATTGGACAATTCAGCATTAACGAGCAGTACTTC; size: -; V: TRBV6-5; D: -; J: TRBJ2-7
CDR3: CASSLFGNNSPLHF; DNA: TGCGCCAGCAGCTTGTTCGGTAATAATTCACCCCTCCACTTT; size: -; V: TRBV5-1; D: -; J: TRBJ1-6
CDR3: CASWRVTTEAFF; DNA: TGTGCCAGCTGGCGGGTTACCACTGAAGCTTTCTTT; size: -; V: TRBV6-5; D: -; J: TRBJ1-1
CDR3: CACDRTPGNTIYF; DNA: TGTGCCTGTGATCGGACACCGGGAAACACCATATATTTT; size: -; V: TRBV30; D: -; J: TRBJ1-3
CDR3: CASSLEAATNEKLFF; DNA: TGCGCCAGCAGCTTGGAAGCTGCAACTAATGAAAAACTGTTTTTT; size: -; V: TRBV5-1; D: -; J: TRBJ1-4
CDR3: CASGPGSEAFF; DNA: TGTGCCAGCGGCCCGGGATCTGAAGCTTTCTTT; size: -; V: TRBV27; D: -; J: TRBJ1-1
CDR3: CASSLEFSGGDQETQYF; DNA: TGTGCCAGCAGCTTGGAATTCAGCGGGGGGGACCAAGAGACCCAGTACTTC; size: few; V: TRBV5-6; D: TRBD2; J: TRBJ2-5
CDR3: CASQHNRANYGYTF; DNA: TGCGCCAGCCAACACAACAGGGCCAACTATGGCTACACCTTC; size: -; V: TRBV10-1; D: -; J: TRBJ1-2
CDR3: CASSVVDGGNGELFF; DNA: TGTGCCAGCAGCGTAGTAGACGGGGGGAACGGGGAGCTGTTTTTT; size: -; V: TRBV9; D: TRBD2; J: TRBJ2-2
CDR3: CASREINYGYTF; DNA: TGCGCCAGCAGGGAGATAAACTATGGCTACACCTTC; size: -; V: TRBV5-1; D: -; J: TRBJ1-2
CDR3: CASSSMDRDKHF; DNA: TGTGCCAGCAGTTCGATGGACAGGGATAAGCATTTT; size: few; V: TRBV28; D: TRBD1; J: TRBJ1-5
CDR3: CASSSQGLGYTF; DNA: TGTGCCAGCAGTTCCCAGGGTTTAGGCTACACCTTC; size: -; V: TRBV28; D: -; J: TRBJ1-2
CDR3: CASSRDRGPGGYGYTF; DNA: TGTGCCAGTAGTAGGGACAGGGGCCCCGGAGGCTATGGCTACACCTTC; size: few; V: TRBV19; D: TRBD1; J: TRBJ1-2
CDR3: CASSLAAGLHEQYF; DNA: TGCGCCAGCAGCTTGGCCGCCGGGTTACACGAGCAGTACTTC; size: once; V: TRBV5-1; D: -; J: TRBJ2-7
CDR3: CASSLGLYEQYF; DNA: TGTGCCAGCAGCTTGGGACTCTACGAGCAGTACTTC; size: -; V: TRBV5-6; D: -; J: TRBJ2-7
CDR3: CASSPPRGLSYEQYF; DNA: TGTGCCAGCAGTCCCCCTAGGGGGCTCTCGTACGAGCAGTACTTC; size: -; V: TRBV6-5; D: TRBD1; J: TRBJ2-7
CDR3: CASSRENRAGANVLTF; DNA: TGTGCCAGCAGCCGCGAGAACAGGGCTGGGGCCAACGTCCTGACTTTC; size: once; V: TRBV5-4; D: -; J: TRBJ2-6
CDR3: CASSYDSYGYTF; DNA: TGTGCCAGCAGTTACGACAGCTATGGCTACACCTTC; size: -; V: TRBV6-6; D: -; J: TRBJ1-2
CDR3: CASSWELEQYF; DNA: TGTGCCAGTAGTTGGGAGTTGGAGCAGTACTTC; size: -; V: TRBV19; D: -; J: TRBJ2-7
CDR3: CASSPGTSGGGGNEQFF; DNA: TGCGCCAGCAGCCCCGGGACTAGCGGGGGCGGCGGCAATGAGCAGTTCTTC; size: -; V: TRBV5-1; D: TRBD2; J: TRBJ2-1
CDR3: CASSQNTEAFF; DNA: TGTGCCAGTAGTCAGAACACTGAAGCTTTCTTT; size: few; V: TRBV19; D: -; J: TRBJ1-1